This record covers a single T cell receptor beta chain. This sample was taken from a study of T cells in Graves' hyperthyroidism and ophthalmopathy. RNA transcripts were the template for amplifying TCR beta CDR3 regions. During a first-round RT-PCR of the TCR CDR3, the HTBI primer set was used. TCRdb ran MiXCR on the multiplex PCR reads and lists one entry per CDR3 protein. This table holds 350,000 or so distinct CDR3 sequences, around 20% found once. The CDR3 has 14 amino acids. Germline V gene lookup returns CDR1 LGHDT and CDR2 YNNKEL (reference sequence). V lost 3 bases to trimming and J lost 2 bases, with 8 bases between them.

Sequences were obtained from blood. This receptor was obtained from a woman between 45 and 65 years old with Graves' hyperthyroidism. The chain recombines TRBV3-1 with TRBJ1-5, with D uncertain. The CDR3 region has the DNA TGTGCCAGCAGCCACAGTACGGGCAATCAGCCCCAGCATTTT. Its translation is CASSHSTGNQPQHF. The full variable domain, with the rest looked up from reference TRBV3-1 and TRBJ1-5, is DTAVSQTPKYLVTQMGNDKSIKCEQNLGHDTMYWYKQDSKKFLKIMFSYNNKELIINETVPNRFSPKSPDKAHLNLHINSLELGDSAVYFCASSHSTGNQPQHFGDGTRLSIL.